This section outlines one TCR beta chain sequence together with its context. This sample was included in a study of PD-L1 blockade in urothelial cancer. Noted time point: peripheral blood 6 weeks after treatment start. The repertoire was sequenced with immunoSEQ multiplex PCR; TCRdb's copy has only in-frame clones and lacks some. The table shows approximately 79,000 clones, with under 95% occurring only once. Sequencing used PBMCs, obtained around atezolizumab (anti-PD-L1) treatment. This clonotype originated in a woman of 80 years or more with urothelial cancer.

CDR3 amino acids: CASSLVDTGTEAFF. CDR3 nucleotides: TGTGCCAGCAGCTTGGTTGATACGGGCACTGAAGCTTTCTTT. The chain links TRBV7-9 to TRBJ1-1; no firm D call. This CDR3 has 14 amino acids. V was clipped by 3 bases and J by 4 bases, with 12 bases between them. The germline V gene has CDR1 SEHNR and CDR2 FQNEAQ (reference sequence).